This entry is about one TCR beta chain. Antigen specificity is unknown. With V trimmed by 3 bases and J by 4 bases, 11 bases remained unmatched. Germline CDR1 reads KGHSH; CDR2 reads LQKENI. This CDR3 has 16 amino acids. This sample is part of a study of T cell responses to AZD1222 COVID-19 vaccine. The study's findings and limits: White British ancestry dominated among donors, who included more females, and clonal diversity was possibly underestimated. The study found Spike-specific TCR breadth and depth rose after two AZD1222 doses. Reportedly, close to half of spike-specific TCRs are directed against unmutated variant regions.

Here immunoSEQ multiplex PCR was the method, and the copy in TCRdb shows in-frame clones only, minus some. The sample contains approximately 110,000 clones, roughly 90% of which appear only once. The gene calls are TRBV18 and TRBJ1-2; TRBD1 agrees at 7 bases. This clonotype was sampled from an adult in good health. Sequencing was performed on peripheral blood, taken on day 0 of AZD1222 vaccination. The CDR3 sequence is CASSPSRDSLFYGYTF. CDR3 nucleotide sequence: TGTGCCAGCTCACCGTCCCGGGACAGCTTATTCTATGGCTACACCTTC. Complete variable domain (other parts from reference TRBV18 and TRBJ1-2): NAGVMQNPRHLVRRRGQEARLRCSPMKGHSHVYWYRQLPEEGLKFMVYLQKENIIDESGMPKERFSAEFPKEGPSILRIQQVVRGDSAAYFCASSPSRDSLFYGYTFGSGTRLTVV.